Listed below are T cell receptor beta chains from one sample, sequenced in a study of T cell responses to AZD1222 COVID-19 vaccine. This table comes from immunoSEQ multiplex PCR, and its TCRdb copy is limited to in-frame clones, with some not included. The repertoire consists of 150,000 or so clones, with around 88% occurring once and the leading ten covering over 12%. Sequencing was performed on peripheral blood, taken on day 0 of AZD1222 vaccination. The source is an adult in good health. CDR3s leave out the opening cysteine and the closing phenylalanine or tryptophan.

V	J	CDR3
TRBV3-1/TRBV3-2	TRBJ1-2	ASSQVGRAAVSGYT
TRBV2	TRBJ1-2	ASSNRAEDYGYT
TRBV9	TRBJ2-7	ASSPSHNSYEQY
TRBV2	TRBJ2-7	ASSSSGYEQY
TRBV19	TRBJ1-6	ASSLRVQGVRSPLH
TRBV11-2	TRBJ2-7	ASSLGLANSEQY
TRBV4-2	TRBJ2-5	ASSQAFGGGKETQY
TRBV28	TRBJ1-2	ASITGGYGYT
TRBV9	TRBJ2-2	ASSGGGTANTGELF
TRBV7-2	TRBJ2-5	ASSPQRETQY
TRBV6-5	TRBJ2-7	ASSSAGGDEQY
TRBV28	TRBJ1-5	ASSLPGGATQPQH
TRBV5-4	TRBJ2-1	ASSLEGKTLSYNEQF
TRBV2	TRBJ1-1	ASSVSGVNTEAF
TRBV10-3	TRBJ1-1	AISVPGNTEAF
TRBV30	TRBJ1-5	AWSVRGAEPQH
TRBV5-6	TRBJ1-5	ASSSVDRGWLGSNQPQH
TRBV24-1	TRBJ2-6	ATSDWGVGSGANVLT
TRBV6-5	TRBJ1-2	ASRLGQGALYGYT
TRBV28	TRBJ1-4	ASSLVRGVANEKLF
TRBV28	TRBJ1-1	ASSFQPGLV
TRBV28	TRBJ1-1	ASSLSSGNTEAF
TRBV5-8	TRBJ1-6	ASSLWGSYNSPLH
TRBV18	TRBJ2-7	ASSPGGGRSYEQY
TRBV19	TRBJ1-1	ASCRANTEAF
TRBV6-2/TRBV6-3	TRBJ2-3	ASSYFGLGTDTQY
TRBV19	TRBJ1-6	ASSKGVSPLH
TRBV27	TRBJ1-2	ASSLTGAYGYT
TRBV11-2	TRBJ2-1	ASSGDTSGESSYNEQF
TRBV19	TRBJ1-1	ASTDRGTEAF
TRBV7-2	TRBJ2-1	ASSTGLAVYEQF
TRBV6-2/TRBV6-3	TRBJ2-3	ASSYPATSGDKDTQY
TRBV28	TRBJ2-7	ASTTGHYEQY
TRBV6-5	TRBJ1-2	ASRRGKDGYT
TRBV29-1	TRBJ1-1	SAARGDTEAF
TRBV18	TRBJ1-1	ASSLGENTEAF
TRBV7-8	TRBJ2-3	ASSVPAVYTDTQY
TRBV20-1	TRBJ2-1	SAIRTNEQF
TRBV18	TRBJ1-1	ASSPPWDRMNTEAF
TRBV10-3	TRBJ1-2	ATNPVDSYGYT
TRBV28	TRBJ1-1	ASRPGGSSTEAF
TRBV6-2/TRBV6-3	TRBJ1-2	ASSHTFGYT
TRBV11-2	TRBJ1-1	ASSSQGGGAEAF
TRBV5-1	TRBJ2-3	ASSLLPTRLAGLTDTQY
TRBV6-4	TRBJ2-1	ASSVASGGGYNEQF
TRBV6-1	TRBJ1-3	ASSERIGTAGNTIY
TRBV27	TRBJ1-1	ASSWDRGMNTEAF
TRBV6-6	TRBJ2-3	ASRTSDTQY
TRBV5-3	TRBJ2-3	ARSRFRPRGTDTQY
TRBV5-1	TRBJ1-1	ASSVQGFTEAF
TRBV4-1	TRBJ2-3	ASSPYSGGQTDTQY
TRBV19	TRBJ2-3	ASSIPLGRGVPDTQY
TRBV13	TRBJ1-1	ASSLKRGFGVTEAF
TRBV29-1	TRBJ1-2	SVERASRGYT
TRBV7-3	TRBJ2-5	ASSPNTGVETQY
TRBV5-1	TRBJ2-7	ASSITSDSYEQY
TRBV5-1	TRBJ2-3	ASSLAGLAGTDTQY